This TCR beta chain was recorded in a study of blood T cell repertoires in COVID-19. Using immunoSEQ multiplex PCR, the repertoire was profiled, and TCRdb retains in-frame clones only, with some absent. The profile covers 100,000 to 150,000 clones, with roughly 90% appearing a single time and around 2% taken by the ten largest. This CDR3 comprises 14 residues. Germline loops: CDR1 MGHRA, CDR2 YSYEKL. V gave up 0 bases and J gave up 2 bases, with 7 bases separating them. J is TRBJ2-5 and V is TRBV4-1; D may be TRBD1 (5 bases). The sequencing sample was made of peripheral blood. This sequence originates from a man aged 50 to 60 with COVID-19, enrolled during active disease. The CDR3 DNA sequence: TGCGCCAGCAGCCAAGAACCAGGGCAAGAGACCCAGTACTTC. Protein product: CASSQEPGQETQYF.